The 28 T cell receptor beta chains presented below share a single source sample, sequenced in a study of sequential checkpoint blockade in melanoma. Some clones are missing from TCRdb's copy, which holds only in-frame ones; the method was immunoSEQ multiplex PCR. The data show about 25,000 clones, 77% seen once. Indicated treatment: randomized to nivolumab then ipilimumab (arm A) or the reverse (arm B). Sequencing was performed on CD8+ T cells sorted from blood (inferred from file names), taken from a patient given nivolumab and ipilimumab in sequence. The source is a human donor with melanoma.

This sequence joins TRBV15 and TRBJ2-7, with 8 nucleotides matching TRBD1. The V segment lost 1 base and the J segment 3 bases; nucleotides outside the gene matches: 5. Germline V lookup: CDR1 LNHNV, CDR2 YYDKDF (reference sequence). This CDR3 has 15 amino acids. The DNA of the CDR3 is TGTGCCACCAGCAGAGCCAGGGGGCCCTTCTACGAGCAGTACTTC. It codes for CATSRARGPFYEQYF.

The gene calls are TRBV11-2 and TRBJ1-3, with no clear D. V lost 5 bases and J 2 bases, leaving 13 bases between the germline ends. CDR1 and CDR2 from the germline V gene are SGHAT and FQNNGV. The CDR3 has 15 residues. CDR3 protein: CASSKPSGTGNTIYF. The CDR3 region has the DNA TGTGCCAGCAGCAAGCCCTCGGGTACTGGAAACACCATATATTTT. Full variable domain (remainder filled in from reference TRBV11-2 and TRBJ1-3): EAGVAQSPRYKIIEKRQSVAFWCNPISGHATLYWYQQILGQGPKLLIQFQNNGVVDDSQLPKDRFSAERLKGVDSTLKIQPAKLEDSAVYLCASSKPSGTGNTIYFGEGSWLTVV.

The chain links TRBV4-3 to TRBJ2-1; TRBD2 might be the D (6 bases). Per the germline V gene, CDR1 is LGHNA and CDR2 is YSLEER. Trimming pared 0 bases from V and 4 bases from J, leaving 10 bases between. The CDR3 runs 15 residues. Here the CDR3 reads CASSQDDGSYNEQFF. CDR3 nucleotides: TGCGCCAGCAGCCAAGATGACGGGAGTTACAATGAGCAGTTCTTC.

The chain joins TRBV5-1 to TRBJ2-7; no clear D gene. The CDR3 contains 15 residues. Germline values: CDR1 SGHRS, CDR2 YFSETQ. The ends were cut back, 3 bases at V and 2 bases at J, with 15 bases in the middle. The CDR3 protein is CASSSSGSNPYEQYF. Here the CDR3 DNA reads TGCGCCAGCAGCTCATCCGGGTCAAACCCCTACGAGCAGTACTTC.

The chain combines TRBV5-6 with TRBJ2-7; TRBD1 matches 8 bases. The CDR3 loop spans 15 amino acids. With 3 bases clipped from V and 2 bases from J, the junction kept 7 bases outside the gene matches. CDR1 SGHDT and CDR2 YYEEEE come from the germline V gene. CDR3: CASSSGTGPTYEQYF. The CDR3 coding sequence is TGTGCCAGCAGCTCAGGGACAGGCCCAACCTACGAGCAGTACTTC.

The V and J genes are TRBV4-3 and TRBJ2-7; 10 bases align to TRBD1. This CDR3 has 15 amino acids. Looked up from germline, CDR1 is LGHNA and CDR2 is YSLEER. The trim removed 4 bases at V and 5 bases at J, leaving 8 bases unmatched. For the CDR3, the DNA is TGCGCCAGCAGCCCGGGGACAGGGGCCGGGAACGAGCAGTACTTC. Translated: CASSPGTGAGNEQYF.

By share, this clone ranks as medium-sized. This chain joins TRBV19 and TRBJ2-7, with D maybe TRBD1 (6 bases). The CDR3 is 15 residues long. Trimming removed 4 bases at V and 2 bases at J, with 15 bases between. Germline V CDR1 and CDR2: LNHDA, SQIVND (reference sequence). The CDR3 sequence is CASSTGQTFPYEQYF. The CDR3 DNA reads TGTGCCAGTAGTACCGGACAGACTTTTCCCTACGAGCAGTACTTC.

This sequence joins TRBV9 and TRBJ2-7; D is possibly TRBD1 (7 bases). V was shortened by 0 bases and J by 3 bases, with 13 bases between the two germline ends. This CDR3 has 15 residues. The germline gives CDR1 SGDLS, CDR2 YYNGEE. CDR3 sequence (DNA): TGTGCCAGCAGCGTAGCCAGGGGGGAACACTACGAGCAGTACTTC. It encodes CASSVARGEHYEQYF.

The CDR3 DNA follows: TGTGCCAGCAGCGTAGGGGGGAGGCCTCAAGAGACCCAGTACTTC. As protein: CASSVGGRPQETQYF. V usage is TRBV9 and J usage is TRBJ2-5; TRBD2 is a possible D gene (6 bases). Germline loops: CDR1 SGDLS, CDR2 YYNGEE. The CDR3 runs to 15 residues. Trimming stripped 0 bases from V and 2 bases from J, with 11 bases between.

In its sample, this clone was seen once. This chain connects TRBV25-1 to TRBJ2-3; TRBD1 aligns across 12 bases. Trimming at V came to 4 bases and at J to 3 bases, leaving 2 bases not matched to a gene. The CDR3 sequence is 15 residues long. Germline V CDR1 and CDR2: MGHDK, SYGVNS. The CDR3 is CASSGGQGATDTQYF. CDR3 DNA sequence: TGTGCCAGCAGTGGGGGACAGGGGGCAACAGATACGCAGTATTTT. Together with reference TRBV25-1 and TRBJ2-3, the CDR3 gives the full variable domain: EADIYQTPRYLVIGTGKKITLECSQTMGHDKMYWYQQDPGMELHLIHYSYGVNSTEKGDLSSESTVSRIRTEHFPLTLESARPSHTSQYLCASSGGQGATDTQYFGPGTRLTVL.

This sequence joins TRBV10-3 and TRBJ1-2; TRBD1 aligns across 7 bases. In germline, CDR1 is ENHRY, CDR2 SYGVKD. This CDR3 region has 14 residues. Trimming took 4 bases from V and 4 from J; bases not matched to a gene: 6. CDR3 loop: CAISAGGAGYGYTF. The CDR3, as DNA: TGTGCCATCAGTGCAGGGGGTGCTGGCTATGGCTACACCTTC.

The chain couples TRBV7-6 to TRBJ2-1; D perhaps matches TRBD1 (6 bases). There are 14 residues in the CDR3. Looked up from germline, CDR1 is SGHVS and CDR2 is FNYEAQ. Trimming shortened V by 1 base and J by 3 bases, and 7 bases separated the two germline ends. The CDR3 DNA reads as TGTGCCAGCAGCTTAGGGACAGACTACAATGAGCAGTTCTTC. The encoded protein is CASSLGTDYNEQFF. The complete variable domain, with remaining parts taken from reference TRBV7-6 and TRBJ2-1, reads GAGVSQSPRYKVTKRGQDVALRCDPISGHVSLYWYRQALGQGPEFLTYFNYEAQQDKSGLPNDRFSAERPEGSISTLTIQRTEQRDSAMYRCASSLGTDYNEQFFGPGTRLTVL.

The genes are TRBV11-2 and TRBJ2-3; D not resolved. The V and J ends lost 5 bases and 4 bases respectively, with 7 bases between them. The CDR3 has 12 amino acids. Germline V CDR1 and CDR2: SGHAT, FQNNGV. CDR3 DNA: TGTGCCAGCAGCCCTCCCTCAGATACGCAGTATTTT. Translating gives CASSPPSDTQYF. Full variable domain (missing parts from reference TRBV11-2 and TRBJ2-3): EAGVAQSPRYKIIEKRQSVAFWCNPISGHATLYWYQQILGQGPKLLIQFQNNGVVDDSQLPKDRFSAERLKGVDSTLKIQPAKLEDSAVYLCASSPPSDTQYFGPGTRLTVL.

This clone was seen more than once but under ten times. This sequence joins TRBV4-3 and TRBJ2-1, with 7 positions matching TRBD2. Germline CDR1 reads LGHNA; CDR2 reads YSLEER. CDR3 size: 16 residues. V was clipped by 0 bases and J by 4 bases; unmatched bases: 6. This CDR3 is CASSQEWREIYNEQFF. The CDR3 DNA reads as TGCGCCAGCAGCCAAGAATGGCGGGAGATATACAATGAGCAGTTCTTC.

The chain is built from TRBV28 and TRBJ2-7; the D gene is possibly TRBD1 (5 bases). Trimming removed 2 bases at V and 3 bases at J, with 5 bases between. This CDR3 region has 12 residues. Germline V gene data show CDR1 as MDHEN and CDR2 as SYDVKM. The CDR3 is CASSLDSYEQYF. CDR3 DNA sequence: TGTGCCAGCAGTTTAGACAGCTACGAGCAGTACTTC.

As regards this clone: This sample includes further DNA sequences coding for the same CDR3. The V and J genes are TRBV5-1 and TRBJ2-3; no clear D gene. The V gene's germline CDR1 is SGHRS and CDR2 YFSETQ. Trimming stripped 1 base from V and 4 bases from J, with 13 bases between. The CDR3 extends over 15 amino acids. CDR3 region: CASSLKARAADTQYF. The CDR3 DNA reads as TGCGCCAGCAGCTTGAAAGCGAGAGCCGCAGATACGCAGTATTTT.

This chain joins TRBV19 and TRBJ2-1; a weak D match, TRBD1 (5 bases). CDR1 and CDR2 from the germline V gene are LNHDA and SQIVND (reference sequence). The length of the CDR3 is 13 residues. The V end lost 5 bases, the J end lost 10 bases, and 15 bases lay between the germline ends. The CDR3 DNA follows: TGTGCCAGTAGTCCCTTCACAGGTGAGGAGCAGTTCTTC. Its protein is CASSPFTGEEQFF.

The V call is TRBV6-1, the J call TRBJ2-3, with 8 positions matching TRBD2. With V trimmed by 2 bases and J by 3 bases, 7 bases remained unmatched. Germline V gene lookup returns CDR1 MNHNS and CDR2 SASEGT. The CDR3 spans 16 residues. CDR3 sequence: CASSETVGGRTDTQYF. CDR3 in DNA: TGTGCCAGCAGTGAAACGGTTGGCGGGAGGACAGATACGCAGTATTTT.

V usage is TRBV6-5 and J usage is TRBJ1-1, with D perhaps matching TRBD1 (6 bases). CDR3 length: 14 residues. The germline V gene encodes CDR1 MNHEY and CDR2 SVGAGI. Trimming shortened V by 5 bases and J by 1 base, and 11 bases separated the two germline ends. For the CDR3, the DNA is TGTGCCAGCAGTCCGGGGACAACGAACACTGAAGCTTTCTTT. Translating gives CASSPGTTNTEAFF.

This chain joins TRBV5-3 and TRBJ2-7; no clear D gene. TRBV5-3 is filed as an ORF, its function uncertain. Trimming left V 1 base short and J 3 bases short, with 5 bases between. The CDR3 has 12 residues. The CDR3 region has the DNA TGTGCCAGAAGCTTGACGGGCTACGAGCAGTACTTC. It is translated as CARSLTGYEQYF.

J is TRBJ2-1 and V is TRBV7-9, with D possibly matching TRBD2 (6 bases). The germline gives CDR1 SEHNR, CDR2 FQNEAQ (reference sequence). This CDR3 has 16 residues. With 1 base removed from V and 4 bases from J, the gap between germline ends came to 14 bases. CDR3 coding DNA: TGTGCCAGCAGCTTAGGAGTTGGCGGGGCATACAATGAGCAGTTCTTC. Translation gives CASSLGVGGAYNEQFF.

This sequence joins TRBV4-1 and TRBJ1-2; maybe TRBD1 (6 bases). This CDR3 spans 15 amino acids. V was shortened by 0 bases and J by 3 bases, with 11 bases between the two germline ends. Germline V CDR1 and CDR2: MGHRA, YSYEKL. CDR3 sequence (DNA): TGCGCCAGCAGCCAAGAGGACAGTAGCCACTATGGCTACACCTTC. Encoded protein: CASSQEDSSHYGYTF.

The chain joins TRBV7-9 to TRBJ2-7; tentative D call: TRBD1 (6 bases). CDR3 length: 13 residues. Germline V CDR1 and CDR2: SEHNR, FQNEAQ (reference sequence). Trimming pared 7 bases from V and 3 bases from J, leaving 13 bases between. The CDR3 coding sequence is TGTGCCAGCACCCCGCAGGGGAGCTACGAGCAGTACTTC. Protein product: CASTPQGSYEQYF. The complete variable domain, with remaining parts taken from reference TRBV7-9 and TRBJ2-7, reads DTGVSQNPRHKITKRGQNVTFRCDPISEHNRLYWYRQTLGQGPEFLTYFQNEAQLEKSRLLSDRFSAERPKGSFSTLEIQRTEQGDSAMYLCASTPQGSYEQYFGPGTRLTVT.

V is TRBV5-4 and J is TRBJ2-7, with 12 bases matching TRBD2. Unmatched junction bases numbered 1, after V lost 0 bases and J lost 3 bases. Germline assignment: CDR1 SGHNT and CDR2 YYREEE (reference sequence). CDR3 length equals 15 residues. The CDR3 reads CASSLASGGDYEQYF. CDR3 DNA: TGTGCCAGCAGCTTGGCTAGCGGGGGGGACTACGAGCAGTACTTC.

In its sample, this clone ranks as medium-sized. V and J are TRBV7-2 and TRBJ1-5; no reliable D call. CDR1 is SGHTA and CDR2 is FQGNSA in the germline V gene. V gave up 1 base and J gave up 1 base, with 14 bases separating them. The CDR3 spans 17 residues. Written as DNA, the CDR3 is TGTGCCAGCAGCTTAGGGACTCAAGGGTGGAGCAATCAGCCCCAGCATTTT. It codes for CASSLGTQGWSNQPQHF.

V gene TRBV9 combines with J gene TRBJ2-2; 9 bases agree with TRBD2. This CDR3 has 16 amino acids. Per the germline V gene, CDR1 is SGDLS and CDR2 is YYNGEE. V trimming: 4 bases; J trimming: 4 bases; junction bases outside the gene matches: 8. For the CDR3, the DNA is TGTGCCAGCAGCCAGGAGGCGGGAGGGGCCACCGGGGAGCTGTTTTTT. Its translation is CASSQEAGGATGELFF.

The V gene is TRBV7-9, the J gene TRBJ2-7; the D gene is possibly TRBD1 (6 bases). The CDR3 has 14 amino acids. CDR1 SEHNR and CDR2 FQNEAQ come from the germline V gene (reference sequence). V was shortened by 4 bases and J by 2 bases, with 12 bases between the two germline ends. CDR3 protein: CASSSRDTAYEQYF. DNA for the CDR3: TGTGCCAGCAGCTCGAGGGACACAGCCTACGAGCAGTACTTC.

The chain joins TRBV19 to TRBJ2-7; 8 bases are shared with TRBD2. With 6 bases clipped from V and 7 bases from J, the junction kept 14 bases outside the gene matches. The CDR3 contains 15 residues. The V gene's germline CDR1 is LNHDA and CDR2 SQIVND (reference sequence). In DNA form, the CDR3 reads TGTGCCAGTAGCCTGGCTTATCAGCGGGGGAGGGAGCAGTACTTC. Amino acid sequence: CASSLAYQRGREQYF. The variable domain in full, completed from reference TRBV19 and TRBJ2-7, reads DGGITQSPKYLFRKEGQNVTLSCEQNLNHDAMYWYRQDPGQGLRLIYYSQIVNDFQKGDIAEGYSVSREKKESFPLTVTSAQKNPTAFYLCASSLAYQRGREQYFGPGTRLTVT.